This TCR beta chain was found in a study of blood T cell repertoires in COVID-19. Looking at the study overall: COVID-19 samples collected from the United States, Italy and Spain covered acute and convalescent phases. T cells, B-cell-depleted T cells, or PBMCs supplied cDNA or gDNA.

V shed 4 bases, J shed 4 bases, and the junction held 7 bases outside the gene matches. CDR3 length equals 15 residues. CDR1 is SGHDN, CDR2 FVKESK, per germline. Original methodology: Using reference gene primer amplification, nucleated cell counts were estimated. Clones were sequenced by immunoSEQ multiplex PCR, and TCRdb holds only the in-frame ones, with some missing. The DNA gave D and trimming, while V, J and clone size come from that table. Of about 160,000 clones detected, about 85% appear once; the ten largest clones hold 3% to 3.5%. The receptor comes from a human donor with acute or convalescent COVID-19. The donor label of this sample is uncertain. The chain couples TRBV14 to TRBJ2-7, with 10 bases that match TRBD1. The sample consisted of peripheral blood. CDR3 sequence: CASSRQGAQMYEQYF. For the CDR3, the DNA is TGTGCCAGCAGCCGACAGGGGGCGCAAATGTACGAGCAGTACTTC.